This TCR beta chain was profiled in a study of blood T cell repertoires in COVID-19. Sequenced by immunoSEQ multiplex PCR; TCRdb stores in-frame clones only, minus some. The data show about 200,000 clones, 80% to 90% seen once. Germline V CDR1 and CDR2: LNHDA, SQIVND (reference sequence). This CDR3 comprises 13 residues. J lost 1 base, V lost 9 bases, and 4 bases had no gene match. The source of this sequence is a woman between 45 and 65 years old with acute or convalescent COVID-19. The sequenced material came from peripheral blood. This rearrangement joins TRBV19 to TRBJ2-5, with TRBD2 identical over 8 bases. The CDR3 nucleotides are TGTGCCAGCACCGGGACTAGCCAAGAGACCCAGTACTTC. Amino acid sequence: CASTGTSQETQYF.